This TCR beta chain was recorded in a study of T cell responses to AZD1222 COVID-19 vaccine. Study-wide results and caveats: Vaccine-associated CD4 TCRs ranged over spike, dominating at 160-218 and 743-854. Females outnumbered males among donors, who were mostly white British; clonal diversity was possibly underestimated. Only a handful of individuals given AZD1222 were seropositive at baseline. Scientists sampled the repertoires only once the peak T cell response had passed.

With regard to this clone: Its antigen is currently unknown.

Repertoires were generated with immunoSEQ multiplex PCR, while TCRdb's copy carries only in-frame clones and drops some. Of some 150,000 clones listed, approximately 88% were seen once; the top ten hold 5.4%. Trimming took off 4 bases at V and 4 bases at J, with 16 bases between the two ends. Germline V gene data show CDR1 as SGHRS and CDR2 as YFSETQ. The CDR3 runs 15 residues. V usage is TRBV5-1 and J usage is TRBJ2-3; a possible D gene is TRBD1 (6 bases). The TCR comes from an adult who received the MenACWY meningococcal vaccine as a control. The sequenced sample was peripheral blood, obtained 28 days after the second dose of the MenACWY control vaccine. CDR3 DNA: TGCGCCAGCAGCCGATCAGGGGCCTCGTCAGATACGCAGTATTTT. Encoded protein: CASSRSGASSDTQYF.